This TCR beta chain was found in a study of T cells after yellow fever vaccination. A single record per CDR3 protein comes from TCRdb applying MiXCR to the 5' RACE reads. The sample carries around 27,000 distinct CDR3 sequences, 4.4% recorded once. This CDR3 comprises 15 residues. Germline V gene data show CDR1 as SGDLS and CDR2 as YYNGEE. V was cut by 4 bases and J by 1 base, with 15 bases left in between. This clonotype was observed at least ten times. The chain recombines TRBV9 with TRBJ2-7; D perhaps matches TRBD1 (6 bases). This clonotype was obtained from a man aged 25 to 40 who received the YFV17D yellow fever vaccine. This sample comprised CD8+ T cells sorted from PBMCs, obtained 5 days after the yellow fever booster vaccination. CDR3 region: CASSLRDTQSYEQYF. Written as DNA, the CDR3 is TGTGCCAGCAGCCTTAGGGACACTCAGTCCTACGAGCAGTACTTC.